This TCR beta chain was documented in a study of T cells expressing NK-cell markers. Overall study findings and caveats: These clonotypes additionally ranked first within the CD3+CD56-NKG2C+ fraction of a handful of donors.

Per germline, CDR1 MNHNY and CDR2 SVGAGI (reference sequence). This CDR3 has 15 amino acids. With UMIs, 5'RACE template switching was used to make TCR beta cDNA. TCRdb reprocessed the 5' RACE reads and reports one entry per CDR3 protein, with no DNA. The sample totals about 460,000 distinct CDR3 sequences. A note on this clonotype: Its antigen is not identified.

The chain carries TRBV6-6 and TRBJ2-3; TCRdb selects TRBD2, and the lack of DNA leaves this call unchecked. The TCR comes from a woman aged 50 to 65 in good health. The sample comprised blood T cells: a sorted CD56 or NKG2C T cell subset, CD4+ or CD8+ T cells, or bulk PBMC T cells (not recorded which). CDR3 residues: CASSYRLAGTDTQYF.